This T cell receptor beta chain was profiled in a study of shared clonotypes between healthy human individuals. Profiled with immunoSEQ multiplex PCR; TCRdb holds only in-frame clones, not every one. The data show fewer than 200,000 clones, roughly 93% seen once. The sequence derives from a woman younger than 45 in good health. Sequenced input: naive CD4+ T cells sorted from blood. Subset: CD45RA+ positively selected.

This CDR3 is CASSGGNEQFF. Written as DNA, the CDR3 is TGTGCCAGCAGTGGGGGGAATGAGCAGTTCTTC. The chain employs TRBV28 and TRBJ2-1; a possible D gene is TRBD2 (6 bases). V lost 5 bases and J lost 7, with 6 bases in between. The length of the CDR3 is 11 residues. Germline V gives CDR1 MDHEN, CDR2 SYDVKM.